The 27 T cell receptor beta chains in this list originate from one sample, sequenced in a study of blood T cell repertoires in COVID-19. Sequenced by immunoSEQ multiplex PCR; TCRdb stores in-frame clones only, minus some. The sample records around 150,000 clones, about 86% being singletons. Sequenced input: peripheral blood. The receptors shown here come from a man between 18 and 29 years old with acute or convalescent COVID-19.

The rearrangement joins TRBV18 to TRBJ1-1; D might be TRBD1 (6 bases). Germline V gives CDR1 KGHSH, CDR2 LQKENI. The length of the CDR3 is 14 residues. Trimming cost V 8 bases and J 5 bases, with 18 bases left between them. This CDR3 is CASHRGGQVTEAFF. CDR3 nucleotide sequence: TGTGCCAGCCACCGGGGGGGCCAGGTTACTGAAGCTTTCTTT.

This CDR3 reads CASSLQGYSNQPQHF. As DNA, the CDR3 is TGTGCCAGCAGTCTACAGGGGTATAGCAATCAGCCCCAGCATTTT. The J gene is TRBJ1-5, the V gene TRBV6-5, with 7 bases fitting TRBD1. The CDR3 has 15 residues. The junction had 4 bases not matched to a gene; V was cut back by 5 bases and J by 0 bases. Germline V gives CDR1 MNHEY, CDR2 SVGAGI.

The J gene is TRBJ2-1, the V gene TRBV6-5, with D perhaps TRBD2 (5 bases). Trimming cost V 8 bases and J 6 bases, with 11 bases left between them. This CDR3 comprises 12 residues. Looked up from germline, CDR1 is MNHEY and CDR2 is SVGAGI. Here the CDR3 DNA reads TGTGCCAGCTTTTCGGGAAGCAATGAGCAGTTCTTC. Encoded protein: CASFSGSNEQFF.

The CDR3 DNA is TGTGCCAGCAGCCAAGCGGATACGCAGTATTTT. This codes for CASSQADTQYF. The chain uses TRBV11-2 and TRBJ2-3; D is undetermined. V lost 5 bases, J lost 6 bases, and 6 bases lay in between. Germline V gives CDR1 SGHAT, CDR2 FQNNGV. This CDR3 has 11 amino acids.

The rearrangement uses TRBV19 and TRBJ2-2; a weak D match, TRBD2 (6 bases). The CDR3 spans 17 residues. Trimming took off 3 bases at V and 1 base at J, with 15 bases between the two ends. Germline values: CDR1 LNHDA, CDR2 SQIVND (reference sequence). CDR3 DNA sequence: TGTGCCAGTAGTATGATGGCGGGACTTCTGAACACCGGGGAGCTGTTTTTT. Amino acid sequence: CASSMMAGLLNTGELFF.

The J gene is TRBJ2-3, the V gene TRBV10-1; D call uncertain. V lost 3 bases and J lost 0, with 16 bases in between. The germline V gene encodes CDR1 WNHNN and CDR2 SYGVQD (reference sequence). This CDR3 has 17 amino acids. CDR3 in amino acids: CASSDAPARTSTDTQYF. In nucleotides, the CDR3 is TGCGCCAGCAGTGACGCGCCAGCGAGAACTAGCACAGATACGCAGTATTTT.

V gene TRBV10-2 combines with J gene TRBJ1-5; D gene unclear. V was trimmed by 8 bases and J by 5 bases, leaving 10 bases between them. The CDR3 spans 12 residues. From germline, CDR1 is WSHSY and CDR2 SAAADI. The CDR3: CASSGLDQPQHF. CDR3 coding DNA: TGCGCCAGCTCCGGGTTAGATCAGCCCCAGCATTTT.

V is TRBV28 and J is TRBJ2-3, with a weak D call TRBD1 (8 bases). The germline gives CDR1 MDHEN, CDR2 SYDVKM. V lost 6 bases, J lost 6 bases, and 22 bases lay in between. The CDR3 loop spans 16 amino acids. The CDR3 coding sequence is TGTGCCAGCAGGGGGGGGTTAGGACAGGGAATTGATACGCAGTATTTT. It translates to CASRGGLGQGIDTQYF.

This clone was observed a few times. The CDR3 spells CASSLDRVRGSYNEQFF. For the CDR3, the DNA is TGTGCCAGCAGCTTAGATCGGGTACGGGGGTCCTACAATGAGCAGTTCTTC. The V gene is TRBV11-2, the J gene TRBJ2-1; TRBD2 is a possible D gene (6 bases). CDR1 and CDR2 (germline): SGHAT, FQNNGV. Trimming removed 0 bases at V and 1 base at J, with 13 bases between. The CDR3 is made up of 17 amino acids.

In its sample, this clone was seen a few times. V and J are TRBV3-1 (or the pseudogene TRBV3-2) and TRBJ1-1, with 7 bases identical to TRBD1. Germline loops: CDR1 LGHDT, CDR2 YNNKEL (reference sequence). This CDR3 spans 17 amino acids. The V segment lost 4 bases and the J segment 4 bases; nucleotides outside the gene matches: 15. The DNA of the CDR3 is TGTGCCAGCAGCCCTGAGACAGGGTACGGGGGGGGCACTGAAGCTTTCTTT. Translated, it gives CASSPETGYGGGTEAFF.

The V call is TRBV7-8, the J call TRBJ2-7; 7 nucleotides match TRBD1. Germline CDR1 is SGHVS and CDR2 is FQNEAQ. The CDR3 runs 15 residues. V shed 5 bases, J shed 5 bases, and the junction held 12 bases outside the gene matches. The CDR3 here is CASSVTGSILDEQYF. In DNA form, the CDR3 reads TGTGCCAGCAGCGTGACAGGGTCTATTTTAGACGAGCAGTACTTC.

The V gene is TRBV15, the J gene TRBJ2-3; D possibly corresponds to TRBD1 (6 bases). V lost 4 bases, J lost 0 bases, and 11 bases lay in between. CDR1 and CDR2 from the germline V gene are LNHNV and YYDKDF (reference sequence). The CDR3 has 15 amino acids. Here the CDR3 DNA reads TGTGCCACCAGCATCAGAGGGGGAAGCACAGATACGCAGTATTTT. It codes for CATSIRGGSTDTQYF.

The gene calls are TRBV24-1 and TRBJ1-1; 7 positions agree with TRBD1. Looked up from germline, CDR1 is KGHDR and CDR2 is SFDVKD. V shed 10 bases, J shed 4 bases, and the junction held 8 bases outside the gene matches. This CDR3 is built from 13 residues. This CDR3 reads CATRDREFTEAFF. CDR3 nucleotides: TGTGCCACGAGAGACAGGGAATTCACTGAAGCTTTCTTT.

This chain connects TRBV21-1 to TRBJ2-7; the table names TRBD1, a call not compared with the DNA. TRBV21-1 is a listed pseudogene. The CDR3 covers 16 residues. The CDR3 DNA sequence: TGTGCCAGCAAATTACTTTGGACAGGGGGCTTCTACGAGCAGTACGTC. Amino acids: CASKLLWTGGFYEQYV.

The chain uses TRBV18 and TRBJ1-5; TRBD1 aligns across 7 bases. The CDR3 runs to 14 residues. CDR1 and CDR2 from the germline V gene are KGHSH and LQKENI. Unmatched junction bases numbered 14, after V lost 8 bases and J lost 10 bases. The CDR3 sequence: CASATGAVGGPQHF. CDR3 DNA: TGTGCCAGCGCAACAGGGGCTGTCGGGGGACCCCAGCATTTT.

This sequence joins TRBV19 and TRBJ1-1; D might be TRBD1 (6 bases). Per the germline V gene, CDR1 is LNHDA and CDR2 is SQIVND (reference sequence). CDR3 length: 20 amino acids. Trimming left V 4 bases short and J 3 bases short, with 30 bases between. The CDR3 is CASSTLYTRANRDSDTEAFF. CDR3 nucleotides: TGTGCCAGTAGTACCCTCTATACCCGGGCGAACAGGGATAGTGACACTGAAGCTTTCTTT.

V is TRBV30 and J is TRBJ2-1; 8 bases line up with TRBD1. V trimming: 1 base; J trimming: 10 bases; junction bases outside the gene matches: 6. This CDR3 is 13 amino acids long. Germline V gene lookup returns CDR1 GTSNPN and CDR2 SVGIG (reference sequence). The CDR3 sequence: CAWSETGVGEQFF. The DNA of the CDR3 is TGTGCCTGGAGTGAGACAGGGGTAGGAGAGCAGTTCTTC.

This rearrangement joins TRBV18 to TRBJ2-2; 7 nucleotides match TRBD1. This CDR3 has 15 amino acids. The germline gives CDR1 KGHSH, CDR2 LQKENI. With V trimmed by 3 bases and J by 7 bases, 8 bases remained unmatched. This CDR3 reads CASSPYRDRGGELFF. In nucleotides, the CDR3 is TGTGCCAGCTCACCCTACCGGGACAGAGGCGGGGAGCTGTTTTTT. Drawing the rest from reference TRBV18 and TRBJ2-2, the complete variable domain is NAGVMQNPRHLVRRRGQEARLRCSPMKGHSHVYWYRQLPEEGLKFMVYLQKENIIDESGMPKERFSAEFPKEGPSILRIQQVVRGDSAAYFCASSPYRDRGGELFFGEGSRLTVL.

The chain recombines TRBV24-1 with TRBJ2-1, with D possibly being TRBD1 (6 bases). The CDR3 contains 19 residues. Germline V gene sequence: CDR1 KGHDR, CDR2 SFDVKD. Trimming took 3 bases from V and 3 from J, leaving 23 bases between them. The CDR3 region is CATSDPKKEQGQDYNEQFF. CDR3 nucleotides: TGTGCCACCAGTGATCCAAAGAAAGAACAGGGTCAGGACTACAATGAGCAGTTCTTC.

This clone has a single count. This chain joins TRBV5-4 and TRBJ1-1; 7 bases line up with TRBD1. CDR3 length: 14 residues. After removal of 5 bases from V and 1 base from J, the junction contained 5 bases not matched to a gene. Germline V gene sequence: CDR1 SGHNT, CDR2 YYREEE (reference sequence). CDR3 sequence: CASRRDSQNTEAFF. CDR3 nucleotide sequence: TGTGCCAGCAGGCGGGACAGCCAGAACACTGAAGCTTTCTTT.

Notes on this clone: Additional DNA sequences in this sample encode the identical CDR3. The DNA for the CDR3 is TGTGCCAGCCGGGGGGGGGCAGACTATGGCTACACCTTC. Translation: CASRGGADYGYTF. The chain is built from TRBV25-1 and TRBJ1-2, with D possibly matching TRBD1 (6 bases). CDR3 length equals 13 residues. CDR1 is MGHDK, CDR2 SYGVNS, per germline. V lost 8 bases to trimming and J lost 3 bases, with 13 bases between them.

In its sample, this clone was seen a few times. The chain combines TRBV11-2 with TRBJ1-2; D possibly corresponds to TRBD1 (6 bases). V lost 5 bases to trimming and J lost 2 bases, with 18 bases between them. Per germline, CDR1 SGHAT and CDR2 FQNNGV. This CDR3 has 16 amino acids. The CDR3 loop is CASSTSILQGNYGYTF. The CDR3 coding sequence is TGTGCCAGCAGCACCTCAATCCTACAGGGAAACTATGGCTACACCTTC.

The rearrangement joins TRBV3-1 (or the pseudogene TRBV3-2) to TRBJ2-3; 9 bases align to TRBD2. The CDR3 has 16 amino acids. V dropped 2 bases and J dropped 0; count of bases not matched to a gene: 3. Germline loops: CDR1 LGHDT, CDR2 YNNKEL (reference sequence). For the CDR3, the DNA is TGTGCCAGCAGCCAATCAAGCGGGGGGAGCACAGATACGCAGTATTTT. It yields the protein CASSQSSGGSTDTQYF.

The CDR3: CASRGQGARDGYTF. Here the CDR3 DNA reads TGTGCCAGCAGAGGACAGGGGGCAAGGGATGGCTACACCTTC. The chain has TRBV27 and TRBJ1-2; 11 bases are shared with TRBD1. The CDR3 is made up of 14 amino acids. After removal of 6 bases from V and 6 bases from J, the junction contained 6 bases not matched to a gene. Germline CDR1 reads MNHEY; CDR2 reads SMNVEV (reference sequence).

This clone was counted only a few times. The J gene is TRBJ2-7, the V gene TRBV9, with 11 bases matching TRBD2. Trimming cost V 3 bases and J 10 bases; bases outside gene matches: 6. Germline CDR1 SGDLS, CDR2 YYNGEE. CDR3 length: 13 residues. In nucleotides, the CDR3 is TGTGCCAGCAGCGGATCTAGCGGGGGGACTCAGTACTTC. This translates into CASSGSSGGTQYF. The full variable domain, rest sourced from reference TRBV9 and TRBJ2-7, is DSGVTQTPKHLITATGQRVTLRCSPRSGDLSVYWYQQSLDQGLQFLIQYYNGEERAKGNILERFSAQQFPDLHSELNLSSLELGDSALYFCASSGSSGGTQYFGPGTRLTVT.

This clone is a singleton in its sample. V usage is TRBV6-5 and J usage is TRBJ1-2, with no clear D. Trimming stripped 6 bases from V and 2 bases from J, with 7 bases between. The length of the CDR3 is 12 residues. CDR1 and CDR2 from the germline V gene are MNHEY and SVGAGI. In DNA, the CDR3 is TGTGCCAGCAGGATAGCGAACTATGGCTACACCTTC. It encodes CASRIANYGYTF.

The genes are TRBV7-6 and TRBJ2-5, with D possibly matching TRBD2 (7 bases). The V gene lost 4 bases and the J gene lost 0 bases, with 12 bases spanning the gap. Germline V gives CDR1 SGHVS, CDR2 FNYEAQ. The CDR3 has 15 amino acids. Here the CDR3 DNA reads TGTGCCAGCAGCTACGGGGGGCCAAACCAAGAGACCCAGTACTTC. Translation gives CASSYGGPNQETQYF.